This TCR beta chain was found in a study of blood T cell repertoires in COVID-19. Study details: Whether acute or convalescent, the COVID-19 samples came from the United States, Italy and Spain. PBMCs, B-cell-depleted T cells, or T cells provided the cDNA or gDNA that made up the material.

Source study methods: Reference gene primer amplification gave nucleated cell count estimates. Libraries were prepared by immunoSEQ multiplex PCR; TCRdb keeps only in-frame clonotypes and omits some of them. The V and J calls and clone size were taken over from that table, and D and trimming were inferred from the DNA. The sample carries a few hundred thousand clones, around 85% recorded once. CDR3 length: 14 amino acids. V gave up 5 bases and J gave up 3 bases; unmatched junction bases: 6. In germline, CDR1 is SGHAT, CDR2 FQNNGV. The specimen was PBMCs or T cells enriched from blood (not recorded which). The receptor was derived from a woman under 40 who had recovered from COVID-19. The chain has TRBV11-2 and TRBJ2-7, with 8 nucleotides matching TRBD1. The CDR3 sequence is CASSLQGASYEQYF. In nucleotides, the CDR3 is TGTGCCAGCAGCCTTCAGGGGGCGAGCTACGAGCAGTACTTC.